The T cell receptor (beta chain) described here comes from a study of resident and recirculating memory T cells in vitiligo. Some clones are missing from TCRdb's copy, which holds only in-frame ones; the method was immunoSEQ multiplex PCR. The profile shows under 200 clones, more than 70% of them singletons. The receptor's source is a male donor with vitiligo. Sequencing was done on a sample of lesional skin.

The CDR3 coding sequence is TGTGCCAGCAGCCAACGGGGGAGGGCAAATTCACCCCTCCACTTT. This encodes CASSQRGRANSPLHF. V and J are TRBV7-8 and TRBJ1-6; TRBD1 might be the D (5 bases). The CDR3 runs to 15 residues. Germline lookup yields CDR1 SGHVS and CDR2 FQNEAQ. V dropped 5 bases and J dropped 7 bases, with 15 bases sitting between them.